These 29 T cell receptor beta chains originate from one sample sequenced in a study of blood T cell repertoires in COVID-19. Sequencing was performed with immunoSEQ multiplex PCR; in TCRdb, only in-frame clones are kept and a portion is missing. The sample lists 70,000 to 100,000 clones, roughly 90% seen once, with approximately 4.3% in the top ten. Sequencing was performed on peripheral blood. Receptors were obtained from an elderly woman with active or convalescent COVID-19.

This sequence joins TRBV4-2 and TRBJ2-7; weak D call: TRBD2 (6 bases). Germline V lookup: CDR1 LGHNA, CDR2 YNFKEQ. Between the trimmed V and J ends, which lost 1 base and 3 bases, there was a span of 13 bases. This CDR3 region has 15 residues. The CDR3 is CASSQVRDSNYEQYF. Written as DNA, the CDR3 is TGTGCCAGCAGCCAAGTCCGGGACTCTAACTACGAGCAGTACTTC.

This clone was seen only a few times. This chain links TRBV27 with TRBJ1-2, with 7 bases identical to TRBD1. The CDR3 has 14 amino acids. Germline V gene data show CDR1 as MNHEY and CDR2 as SMNVEV (reference sequence). V trimming: 5 bases; J trimming: 7 bases; junction bases outside the gene matches: 10. In nucleotides, the CDR3 is TGTGCCAGCAGTACCTCAGGGGGTAATAGTGGCTACACCTTC. This gives the protein CASSTSGGNSGYTF.

The chain uses TRBV4-2 and TRBJ2-7; tentatively, D is TRBD1 (6 bases). Trimming shortened V by 2 bases and J by 2 bases, and 13 bases separated the two germline ends. Germline V gene sequence: CDR1 LGHNA, CDR2 YNFKEQ. The CDR3 has 15 residues. CDR3 sequence (DNA): TGTGCCAGCAGCCAACCGGGACACTATCCCTACGAGCAGTACTTC. Protein product: CASSQPGHYPYEQYF.

The V gene is TRBV6-2 or TRBV6-3, the J gene TRBJ2-1; 8 bases are a match to TRBD2. The junction had 7 bases not matched to a gene; V was cut back by 7 bases and J by 11 bases. The CDR3 has 12 amino acids. The germline CDR1 and CDR2 sequences are MNHEY and SVGEGT. CDR3 region: CASNPGGLKQFF. The CDR3 region has the DNA TGTGCCAGCAACCCGGGAGGGTTAAAGCAGTTCTTC.

The chain links TRBV7-8 to TRBJ1-5, with 12 bases matching TRBD1. The CDR3 sequence is 15 residues long. Trimming cost V 5 bases and J 5 bases; bases outside gene matches: 4. The germline V gene encodes CDR1 SGHVS and CDR2 FQNEAQ. The CDR3 DNA is TGTGCCAGCAGCCAGGGGACAGGGGGCGATCAGCCCCAGCATTTT. It translates to CASSQGTGGDQPQHF.

This chain joins TRBV27 and TRBJ1-6; D is uncertain. This CDR3 comprises 13 residues. Trimming stripped 4 bases from V and 8 bases from J, with 9 bases between. Per the germline V gene, CDR1 is MNHEY and CDR2 is SMNVEV (reference sequence). The CDR3: CASSWREYSPLHF. The CDR3 bases are TGTGCCAGCAGTTGGAGGGAGTATTCACCCCTCCACTTT.

V and J are TRBV6-1 and TRBJ1-2; TRBD1 might be the D (5 bases). The germline gives CDR1 MNHNS, CDR2 SASEGT. V lost 3 bases to trimming and J lost 3 bases, with 5 bases between them. This CDR3 spans 12 amino acids. This CDR3 is CASSDRDYGYTF. CDR3 DNA: TGTGCCAGCAGTGACAGGGACTATGGCTACACCTTC.

The gene calls are TRBV12-3 or TRBV12-4 and TRBJ2-1; no reliable D call. V lost 6 bases and J 4 bases, leaving 4 bases between the germline ends. The CDR3 loop spans 11 amino acids. CDR3 sequence (DNA): TGTGCCAGCAGCGAGTACAATGAGCAGTTCTTC. Translating it yields CASSEYNEQFF.

This chain uses TRBV3-1 (or the pseudogene TRBV3-2) with TRBJ1-3; 8 nucleotides align to TRBD1. Germline assignment: CDR1 LGHDT and CDR2 YNNKEL (reference sequence). This CDR3 has 15 amino acids. The junction had 3 bases not matched to a gene; V was cut back by 4 bases and J by 1 base. The CDR3 is CASSLTGGSGNTIYF. The CDR3 DNA is TGTGCCAGCAGCCTCACAGGGGGGTCTGGAAACACCATATATTTT.

The rearrangement joins TRBV27 to TRBJ2-7, with D possibly matching TRBD1 (6 bases). The V gene lost 6 bases and the J gene lost 6 bases, with 15 bases spanning the gap. The CDR3 has 13 residues. Germline CDR1 MNHEY, CDR2 SMNVEV (reference sequence). CDR3 amino acids: CASSIHRVSEQYF. DNA for the CDR3: TGTGCCAGCAGCATCCACAGGGTCTCCGAGCAGTACTTC.

The V call is TRBV10-2, the J call TRBJ2-2; 8 nucleotides align to TRBD2. The length of the CDR3 is 16 residues. The ends lost 7 bases at V and 5 bases at J; junction bases unmatched: 12. Germline V lookup: CDR1 WSHSY, CDR2 SAAADI. The CDR3 is CASTPVGRGGTGELFF. The CDR3 region has the DNA TGCGCCAGCACCCCGGTCGGGAGGGGGGGTACCGGGGAGCTGTTTTTT.

The rearrangement joins TRBV9 to TRBJ1-1; tentative D call: TRBD1 (6 bases). This CDR3 is built from 13 residues. Germline V gene data show CDR1 as SGDLS and CDR2 as YYNGEE. With 3 bases removed from V and 4 bases from J, the gap between germline ends came to 10 bases. CDR3 loop: CASSEGTSTEAFF. The CDR3 DNA sequence: TGTGCCAGCAGCGAGGGGACAAGCACTGAAGCTTTCTTT.

The chain has TRBV11-2 and TRBJ2-2; possible D gene TRBD1, 5 bases. The V and J ends lost 4 bases and 4 bases respectively, with 16 bases between them. The CDR3 sequence is 16 residues long. Germline CDR1 reads SGHAT; CDR2 reads FQNNGV. The CDR3 sequence is CASSSRTSTGTGELFF. CDR3 nucleotides: TGTGCCAGCAGCTCTAGGACATCTACGGGCACCGGGGAGCTGTTTTTT.

To note about this clone: Other DNA sequences of this sample code for an identical CDR3. V and J are TRBV9 and TRBJ1-1; D remains unclear. Trimming stripped 0 bases from V and 2 bases from J, with 5 bases between. This CDR3 contains 13 residues. Germline V gene sequence: CDR1 SGDLS, CDR2 YYNGEE. The CDR3: CASSVAGNTEAFF. The DNA for the CDR3 is TGTGCCAGCAGCGTAGCCGGTAACACTGAAGCTTTCTTT.

This clone was seen only a few times. V and J are TRBV6-2 or TRBV6-3 and TRBJ2-1; TRBD1 agrees at 7 bases. Germline V gives CDR1 MNHEY, CDR2 SVGEGT. V was pared by 6 bases and J by 2 bases, with 7 bases of the junction left unmatched. The CDR3 is 15 residues long. The CDR3 nucleotides read TGTGCCAGCAGCTTGACAGGGATGGCCTACAATGAGCAGTTCTTC. It specifies CASSLTGMAYNEQFF.

The chain uses TRBV3-1 (or the pseudogene TRBV3-2) and TRBJ1-4, with D possibly TRBD1 on 5 matching bases. Trimming took off 5 bases at V and 7 bases at J, with 11 bases between the two ends. Germline CDR1 reads LGHDT; CDR2 reads YNNKEL (reference sequence). The CDR3 runs to 13 residues. The CDR3 nucleotides read TGTGCCAGCAGCGACGGCGGGGGTGAAAAACTGTTTTTT. Amino acid sequence: CASSDGGGEKLFF.

The chain couples TRBV5-4 to TRBJ2-7, with 7 bases matching TRBD1. The V gene's germline CDR1 is SGHNT and CDR2 YYREEE (reference sequence). The V segment lost 0 bases and the J segment 5 bases; nucleotides outside the gene matches: 11. This CDR3 contains 16 residues. Written as DNA, the CDR3 is TGTGCCAGCAGCTTGGCCGGACAGGCCGGAAGGGACGAGCAGTACTTC. Amino acid sequence: CASSLAGQAGRDEQYF.

DNA of the CDR3: TGTGCCAGCAGCTTAGACAGGGGGCGGGGCGGAGCTTTCTTT. Translation: CASSLDRGRGGAFF. The rearrangement links TRBV11-2 to TRBJ1-1; TRBD1 matches at 8 bases. V gave up 0 bases and J gave up 10 bases; unmatched junction bases: 7. CDR3 length equals 14 residues. Germline values: CDR1 SGHAT, CDR2 FQNNGV.

The chain employs TRBV12-5 and TRBJ2-3; D is possibly TRBD1 (5 bases). Per the germline V gene, CDR1 is LGHNT and CDR2 is FRNRAP. This CDR3 contains 13 residues. V was cut by 6 bases and J by 4 bases, with 11 bases left in between. CDR3 in amino acids: CASGFAGSDTQYF. The CDR3 bases are TGTGCTAGTGGCTTTGCAGGGTCAGATACGCAGTATTTT.

The V gene is TRBV9, the J gene TRBJ2-7; 7 nucleotides match TRBD1. Germline V gives CDR1 SGDLS, CDR2 YYNGEE. There are 14 residues in the CDR3. Trimming took 0 bases from V and 6 from J; bases not matched to a gene: 6. The CDR3 nucleotides are TGTGCCAGCAGCGTAGGAACAGGGGAATTCGAGCAGTACTTC. Amino acids: CASSVGTGEFEQYF.

V and J are TRBV20-1 and TRBJ1-5, with D hard to call. CDR1 and CDR2 (germline): DFQATT, SNEGSKA (reference sequence). V lost 3 bases to trimming and J lost 2 bases, with 11 bases between them. There are 14 residues in the CDR3. The CDR3 DNA is TGCAGTGCTAGTTCTGTCGTCGGCAATCAGCCCCAGCATTTT. This encodes CSASSVVGNQPQHF.

This rearrangement joins TRBV19 to TRBJ2-7; tentatively, D is TRBD1 (5 bases). This CDR3 spans 14 amino acids. The ends were cut back, 3 bases at V and 3 bases at J, with 12 bases in the middle. Germline values: CDR1 LNHDA, CDR2 SQIVND (reference sequence). The CDR3 region is CASSMLGASYEQYF. The DNA of the CDR3 is TGTGCCAGTAGTATGCTAGGGGCAAGCTACGAGCAGTACTTC.

The chain employs TRBV18 and TRBJ2-1; 13 nucleotides match TRBD2. The CDR3 totals 19 residues. Germline V lookup: CDR1 KGHSH, CDR2 LQKENI. V lost 0 bases, J lost 0 bases, and 5 bases stayed unmatched. The DNA for the CDR3 is TGTGCCAGCTCACCACCGACTAGCGGGGGGATTAGCTCCTACAATGAGCAGTTCTTC. It yields the protein CASSPPTSGGISSYNEQFF.

This clone has just one count. CDR3 in amino acids: CASRPRLSSTDTQYF. CDR3 sequence (DNA): TGTGCCAGCAGGCCGCGATTATCTAGCACAGATACGCAGTATTTT. The rearrangement links TRBV6-5 to TRBJ2-3; D not resolved. There are 15 residues in the CDR3. Germline CDR1 reads MNHEY; CDR2 reads SVGAGI. The V end lost 6 bases, the J end lost 0 bases, and 13 bases lay between the germline ends.

J is TRBJ1-1 and V is TRBV12-3 or TRBV12-4; perhaps TRBD1 as D (5 bases). V lost 3 bases to trimming and J lost 13 bases, with 15 bases between them. The CDR3 runs to 12 residues. CDR3 bases: TGTGCCAGCAGTTTTATCAGGGATAGTGGTTTCTTT. Translating it yields CASSFIRDSGFF.

The genes are TRBV21-1 and TRBJ2-7; TRBD1, as called in the table, went unchecked against the DNA. TRBV21-1 is reported as a pseudogene. The CDR3 is 17 amino acids. CDR3 loop: CASSKALGQASSYEQYF. As DNA, the CDR3 is TGTGCCAGCAGCAAAGCTTTGGGACAGGCCAGCTCCTACGAGCAGTACTTC.

This chain joins TRBV7-2 and TRBJ2-2, with 9 bases identical to TRBD2. In germline, CDR1 is SGHTA, CDR2 FQGNSA. There are 16 residues in the CDR3. With V trimmed by 3 bases and J by 2 bases, 4 bases remained unmatched. DNA of the CDR3: TGTGCCAGCAGCTTGCTGGGACTAGCCAACACCGGGGAGCTGTTTTTT. It encodes CASSLLGLANTGELFF.

The chain recombines TRBV5-5 with TRBJ1-1; D not certain. CDR3 length: 12 residues. Germline V gives CDR1 SGHKS, CDR2 YYEKEE (reference sequence). V was clipped by 4 bases and J by 8 bases, with 12 bases between them. The CDR3 protein is CASSAGLSEAFF. DNA for the CDR3: TGTGCCAGCAGCGCAGGACTCTCAGAAGCTTTCTTT.

This rearrangement joins TRBV5-6 to TRBJ2-5; D gene uncertain. The CDR3 is made up of 12 amino acids. The germline CDR1 and CDR2 sequences are SGHDT and YYEEEE. V lost 6 bases, J lost 0 bases, and 6 bases lay in between. CDR3 in amino acids: CASTVNQETQYF. The DNA for the CDR3 is TGTGCCAGCACTGTAAACCAAGAGACCCAGTACTTC.